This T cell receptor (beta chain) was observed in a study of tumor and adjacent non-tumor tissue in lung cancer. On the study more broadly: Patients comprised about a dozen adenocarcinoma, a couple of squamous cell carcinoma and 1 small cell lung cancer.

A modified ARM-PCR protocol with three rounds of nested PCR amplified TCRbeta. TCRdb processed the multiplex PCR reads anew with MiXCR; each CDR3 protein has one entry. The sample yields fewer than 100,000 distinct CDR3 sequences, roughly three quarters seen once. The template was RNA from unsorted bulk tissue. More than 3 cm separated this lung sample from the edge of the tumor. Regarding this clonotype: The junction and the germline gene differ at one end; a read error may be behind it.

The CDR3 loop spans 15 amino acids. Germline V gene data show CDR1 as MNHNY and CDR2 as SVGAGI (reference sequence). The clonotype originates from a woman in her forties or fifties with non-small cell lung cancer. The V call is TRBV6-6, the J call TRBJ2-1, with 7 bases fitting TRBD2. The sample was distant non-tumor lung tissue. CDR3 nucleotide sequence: TGTGCCAGCAGTCTCACTAGCGCCACTTACTATGAGCAGTTCTTT. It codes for CASSLTSATYYEQFF.